One and the same sample provided the 32 T cell receptor beta chains below, sequenced in a study of blood T cell repertoires in COVID-19 (dated by TCRdb to between 2020 and 2021). The method behind the library was the immunoSEQ multiplex PCR assay. TCRdb holds this immuneACCESS table with in-frame rearrangements only. Some clones are missing; in checked studies, unresolved V genes explain under half, and the rest has no known cause. The sample table contains roughly 220,000 clones; only one count was recorded for about 81% of them. Of the sample, 8.2% falls within the top ten clones. The sample comprised peripheral blood. The receptors stem from a woman older than 75 with COVID-19, enrolled during active disease.

This chain links TRBV19 with TRBJ2-1; D is undetermined. CDR3 length: 13 residues. The V and J ends lost 7 bases and 8 bases respectively, with 15 bases between them. Germline CDR1 LNHDA, CDR2 SQIVND (reference sequence). The CDR3 is CASKMRSRDEQFF. The CDR3 nucleotides are TGTGCCAGTAAGATGCGGTCCCGGGATGAGCAGTTCTTC.

CDR3 protein: CASSSRMANYEQYF. The CDR3 nucleotides are TGTGCCAGCAGTTCGAGGATGGCGAACTACGAGCAGTACTTC. The genes are TRBV7-9 and TRBJ2-7; D is uncertain. The CDR3 has 14 amino acids. The V gene lost 6 bases and the J gene lost 3 bases, with 15 bases spanning the gap. Looked up from germline, CDR1 is SEHNR and CDR2 is FQNEAQ (reference sequence). The full variable domain, its missing parts supplied by reference TRBV7-9 and TRBJ2-7, is DTGVSQNPRHKITKRGQNVTFRCDPISEHNRLYWYRQTLGQGPEFLTYFQNEAQLEKSRLLSDRFSAERPKGSFSTLEIQRTEQGDSAMYLCASSSRMANYEQYFGPGTRLTVT.

The chain is built from TRBV19 and TRBJ1-6; 8 bases are shared with TRBD1. This CDR3 is built from 14 residues. J was trimmed by 9 bases and V by 4 bases; bases with no gene match: 5. Germline V gene sequence: CDR1 LNHDA, CDR2 SQIVND (reference sequence). The CDR3 loop reads CASSTTGVRSPLHF. Here the CDR3 DNA reads TGTGCCAGTAGTACGACAGGGGTTCGTTCACCCCTCCACTTT.

The chain has TRBV6-5 and TRBJ2-7, with D possibly matching TRBD1 (5 bases). Germline CDR1 MNHEY, CDR2 SVGAGI. Trimming left V 4 bases short and J 4 bases short, with 11 bases between. CDR3 length equals 13 residues. CDR3 residues: CASSSGYGYEQYF. The CDR3 nucleotides are TGTGCCAGCAGTTCAGGGTACGGGTACGAGCAGTACTTC.

The rearrangement links TRBV5-1 to TRBJ2-3; 7 bases agree with TRBD1. Germline V gene data show CDR1 as SGHRS and CDR2 as YFSETQ. The CDR3 is 18 residues long. J lost 6 bases, V lost 2 bases, and 18 bases had no gene match. CDR3 DNA sequence: TGCGCCAGCAGCTTAACCTACAGGGGCCGCCTGATGAGGGATACGCAGTATTTT. It translates to CASSLTYRGRLMRDTQYF.

V is TRBV6-5 and J is TRBJ1-2; 7 nucleotides agree with TRBD1. Germline values: CDR1 MNHEY, CDR2 SVGAGI. The CDR3 contains 13 residues. J gave up 7 bases and V 2 bases, and 4 bases lay outside the gene matches. The CDR3 DNA reads TGTGCCAGCAGTTACCGACAGGGTCGTGGCTACACCTTC. Protein: CASSYRQGRGYTF.

V is TRBV29-1 and J is TRBJ1-2, with 9 bases matching TRBD1. CDR1 and CDR2 (germline): SQVTM, ANQGSEA. The trim removed 6 bases at V and 5 bases at J, leaving 7 bases unmatched. The CDR3 covers 13 residues. Written as DNA, the CDR3 is TGCAGCGTATCGGACAGGGGACTATATGGCTACACCTTC. Protein sequence: CSVSDRGLYGYTF.

The rearrangement links TRBV7-3 to TRBJ2-3; D may be TRBD2 (7 bases). Germline CDR1 reads SGHTA; CDR2 reads FQGTGA. The CDR3 spans 16 residues. V was pared by 1 base and J by 2 bases, with 13 bases between. CDR3 sequence (DNA): TGTGCCAGCAGCTTAAATCCTCGGGGGGCCACAGATACGCAGTATTTT. Protein: CASSLNPRGATDTQYF.

The chain links TRBV7-2 to TRBJ2-3; no clear D. Germline lookup yields CDR1 SGHTA and CDR2 FQGNSA. The CDR3 has 14 residues. Between the trimmed V and J ends, which lost 5 bases and 4 bases, there was a span of 13 bases. CDR3 nucleotides: TGTGCCAGCAGCCTACCCATGGGCGCAGATACGCAGTATTTT. This sequence encodes CASSLPMGADTQYF.

The J gene is TRBJ1-2, the V gene TRBV5-6; weak D call: TRBD1 (5 bases). CDR3 length: 15 residues. V lost 3 bases, J lost 4 bases, and 16 bases lay in between. Germline V CDR1 and CDR2: SGHDT, YYEEEE. In DNA form, the CDR3 reads TGTGCCAGCAGCTCGCAGGGTCCCCTAGTCTATGGCTACACCTTC. This encodes CASSSQGPLVYGYTF.

This chain joins TRBV6-5 and TRBJ2-5; 8 nucleotides line up with TRBD2. The V segment lost 2 bases and the J segment 5 bases; nucleotides outside the gene matches: 4. This CDR3 spans 14 amino acids. CDR1 and CDR2 (germline): MNHEY, SVGAGI. The CDR3 loop reads CASSYAGGPETQYF. DNA for the CDR3: TGTGCCAGCAGTTACGCGGGGGGCCCCGAGACCCAGTACTTC.

This clone was detected once. The rearrangement joins TRBV30 to TRBJ1-5; D might be TRBD1 (5 bases). Trimming removed 2 bases from V and 0 bases from J, with 11 bases in between. There are 15 residues in the CDR3. Per the germline V gene, CDR1 is GTSNPN and CDR2 is SVGIG (reference sequence). The CDR3 DNA reads as TGTGCCTGGAGTCTCCGGGGGGGTAGCAATCAGCCCCAGCATTTT. Translating gives CAWSLRGGSNQPQHF.

V usage is TRBV3-1 (or the pseudogene TRBV3-2) and J usage is TRBJ2-7; 11 nucleotides match TRBD2. Germline V lookup: CDR1 LGHDT, CDR2 YNNKEL (reference sequence). J was trimmed by 3 bases and V by 4 bases; bases with no gene match: 8. This CDR3 is 16 amino acids long. The CDR3 is CASSLLAGGPFYEQYF. CDR3 nucleotide sequence: TGTGCCAGCAGCCTTCTAGCGGGGGGACCGTTCTACGAGCAGTACTTC.

V gene TRBV27 combines with J gene TRBJ1-2, with D perhaps matching TRBD1 (5 bases). The germline V gene has CDR1 MNHEY and CDR2 SMNVEV (reference sequence). Trimming removed 5 bases from V and 9 bases from J, with 13 bases in between. The CDR3 has 12 amino acids. CDR3 coding DNA: TGTGCCAGCAGTGCTCAGGGTTTGAGCTACACCTTC. Its translation: CASSAQGLSYTF.

This clone was recorded once. V gene TRBV18 combines with J gene TRBJ1-5, with TRBD1 as a possible D gene (6 bases). The germline gives CDR1 KGHSH, CDR2 LQKENI. V was trimmed by 3 bases and J by 2 bases, leaving 14 bases between them. The CDR3 loop spans 16 amino acids. The CDR3 bases are TGTGCCAGCTCACCTGGGACACCGAGGGGCAATCAGCCCCAGCATTTT. It specifies CASSPGTPRGNQPQHF.

The chain recombines TRBV6-6 with TRBJ1-2; tentatively, D is TRBD1 (6 bases). CDR1 is MNHNY, CDR2 SVGAGI, per germline (reference sequence). Trimming took 0 bases from V and 6 from J, leaving 14 bases between them. The CDR3 extends over 15 amino acids. The CDR3 coding sequence is TGTGCCAGCAGTTACTCCACAGGGTTTGAGAATGGCTACACCTTC. Its protein is CASSYSTGFENGYTF.

V and J are TRBV28 and TRBJ2-1; a possible D gene is TRBD2 (6 bases). Trimming cost V 5 bases and J 5 bases, with 13 bases left between them. The CDR3 loop spans 14 amino acids. Germline CDR1 is MDHEN and CDR2 is SYDVKM. DNA of the CDR3: TGTGCCAGCAGTCCCTTCGGAGGGAACAATGAGCAGTTCTTC. Translating it yields CASSPFGGNNEQFF.

The chain couples TRBV28 to TRBJ1-6, with no clear D. Trimming pared 6 bases from V and 13 bases from J, leaving 13 bases between. The germline V gene has CDR1 MDHEN and CDR2 SYDVKM. This CDR3 is 12 amino acids long. This CDR3 is CASSLRLPPLHF. The CDR3 DNA is TGTGCCAGCAGCCTCCGGTTGCCGCCCCTCCACTTT.

The chain couples TRBV11-3 to TRBJ2-3, with 7 bases fitting TRBD2. Germline V gives CDR1 SGHNT, CDR2 YENEEA. The CDR3 runs to 13 residues. V trimming: 5 bases; J trimming: 4 bases; junction bases outside the gene matches: 3. In nucleotides, the CDR3 is TGTGCCAGCAGCGTGGGAGGGGCAGATACGCAGTATTTT. Its protein product is CASSVGGADTQYF.

Note on this clone: This same CDR3 is encoded by further DNA sequences in the sample. The chain recombines TRBV7-2 with TRBJ2-5; D is possibly TRBD1 (6 bases). Trimming cost V 1 base and J 4 bases, with 7 bases left between them. There are 13 residues in the CDR3. Germline V gives CDR1 SGHTA, CDR2 FQGNSA. In DNA form, the CDR3 reads TGTGCCAGCAGCTTAGGCAGGGGAGAGACCCAGTACTTC. It is translated as CASSLGRGETQYF. Using reference TRBV7-2 and TRBJ2-5 for the parts outside the CDR3, the full variable domain is GAGVSQSPSNKVTEKGKDVELRCDPISGHTALYWYRQSLGQGLEFLIYFQGNSAPDKSGLPSDRFSAERTGGSVSTLTIQRTQQEDSAVYLCASSLGRGETQYFGPGTRLLVL.

This chain uses TRBV3-1 (or the pseudogene TRBV3-2) with TRBJ2-5; a weak D match, TRBD1 (6 bases). Trimming pared 1 base from V and 3 bases from J, leaving 15 bases between. CDR3 length: 16 residues. Germline CDR1 and CDR2: LGHDT and YNNKEL (reference sequence). CDR3 in DNA: TGTGCCAGCAGCCAAGGGACAGCCCGCACCGAAGAGACCCAGTACTTC. Protein product: CASSQGTARTEETQYF.

The chain has TRBV28 and TRBJ1-3, with 7 nucleotides matching TRBD1. In germline, CDR1 is MDHEN, CDR2 SYDVKM. The CDR3 is 14 residues long. V lost 8 bases, J lost 2 bases, and 6 bases stayed unmatched. This CDR3 reads CASRHGTAGNTIYF. The CDR3 DNA reads TGTGCCAGCCGCCATGGGACAGCTGGAAACACCATATATTTT. Together with reference TRBV28 and TRBJ1-3, the CDR3 gives the full variable domain: DVKVTQSSRYLVKRTGEKVFLECVQDMDHENMFWYRQDPGLGLRLIYFSYDVKMKEKGDIPEGYSVSREKKERFSLILESASTNQTSMYLCASRHGTAGNTIYFGEGSWLTVV.

This chain joins TRBV7-2 and TRBJ2-3; 7 bases fit TRBD1. The CDR3 consists of 16 residues. The germline V gene encodes CDR1 SGHTA and CDR2 FQGNSA. The V and J ends lost 3 bases and 3 bases, in that order; junction bases with no gene match: 9. In nucleotides, the CDR3 is TGTGCCAGCAGCTTCGAGGGGGCAATCGGTACAGATACGCAGTATTTT. Encoded protein: CASSFEGAIGTDTQYF. The whole variable domain, remainder taken from reference TRBV7-2 and TRBJ2-3, is GAGVSQSPSNKVTEKGKDVELRCDPISGHTALYWYRQSLGQGLEFLIYFQGNSAPDKSGLPSDRFSAERTGGSVSTLTIQRTQQEDSAVYLCASSFEGAIGTDTQYFGPGTRLTVL.

The chain combines TRBV5-6 with TRBJ2-1; the match to TRBD2 covers 8 bases. The V segment lost 6 bases and the J segment 5 bases; nucleotides outside the gene matches: 7. This CDR3 has 14 residues. CDR1 is SGHDT and CDR2 is YYEEEE in the germline V gene. CDR3: CASTRLARDNEQFF. CDR3 bases: TGTGCCAGCACACGACTAGCGCGAGACAATGAGCAGTTCTTC.

This clone showed up just a few times. The genes are TRBV10-2 and TRBJ1-2; D is unclear. In germline, CDR1 is WSHSY, CDR2 SAAADI. This CDR3 comprises 16 residues. Trimming cost V 3 bases and J 5 bases, with 19 bases left between them. The CDR3 coding sequence is TGCGCCAGCAGTGATGAGGGAAGCCGGACCCTTTATGGCTACACCTTC. It is translated as CASSDEGSRTLYGYTF.

The genes are TRBV4-1 and TRBJ2-1; 11 positions match TRBD2. The CDR3 loop spans 17 amino acids. CDR1 MGHRA and CDR2 YSYEKL come from the germline V gene. Germline trimming cut 1 base from V and 8 bases from J; bases unmatched to any gene: 10. As DNA, the CDR3 is TGCGCCAGCAGCCAAGTTTGGGCTAGCGGGGGGTGGCATGAGCAGTTCTTC. Residues: CASSQVWASGGWHEQFF.

V is TRBV7-9 and J is TRBJ1-2, with a possible D match to TRBD1 (6 bases). Trimming took 3 bases from V and 8 from J, leaving 19 bases between them. Germline loops: CDR1 SEHNR, CDR2 FQNEAQ (reference sequence). This CDR3 contains 15 residues. The CDR3 loop reads CASSFSSTGPEGYTF. DNA of the CDR3: TGTGCCAGCAGCTTTTCAAGCACAGGGCCGGAGGGCTACACCTTC. The full variable domain, its missing parts supplied by reference TRBV7-9 and TRBJ1-2, is DTGVSQNPRHKITKRGQNVTFRCDPISEHNRLYWYRQTLGQGPEFLTYFQNEAQLEKSRLLSDRFSAERPKGSFSTLEIQRTEQGDSAMYLCASSFSSTGPEGYTFGSGTRLTVV.

The chain links TRBV6-5 to TRBJ1-1; 8 positions agree with TRBD1. Germline lookup yields CDR1 MNHEY and CDR2 SVGAGI. Unmatched junction bases numbered 3, after V lost 4 bases and J lost 2 bases. The CDR3 extends over 14 amino acids. CDR3 protein: CASSSDRGNTEAFF. DNA of the CDR3: TGTGCCAGCAGTTCCGACAGGGGCAACACTGAAGCTTTCTTT.

The CDR3 DNA reads TGTGCCAGCAGCCGAGCGGGGGGGCCTGAGACCCAGTACTTC. This translates into CASSRAGGPETQYF. The chain couples TRBV9 to TRBJ2-5; TRBD2 aligns across 10 bases. Trimming removed 4 bases from V and 5 bases from J; junction bases left unmatched: 5. CDR1 and CDR2 (germline): SGDLS, YYNGEE. CDR3 size: 14 residues.

The CDR3 coding sequence is TGTGCCAGCAGCCCACGCGACAGTGAGAATTCACCCCTCCACTTT. It is translated as CASSPRDSENSPLHF. The chain carries TRBV3-1 (or the pseudogene TRBV3-2) and TRBJ1-6; D perhaps matches TRBD1 (5 bases). V was pared by 4 bases and J by 7 bases, with 14 bases between. Germline assignment: CDR1 LGHDT and CDR2 YNNKEL (reference sequence). The CDR3 is 15 residues long.

In DNA, the CDR3 is TGTGCCAGCAGTTCGGGGGGAGCGGGCATTCAGTACTTC. Its protein product is CASSSGGAGIQYF. The V and J genes are TRBV6-6 and TRBJ2-4; 7 bases are shared with TRBD2. J gave up 9 bases and V 4 bases, and 6 bases lay outside the gene matches. The CDR3 consists of 13 residues. Germline lookup yields CDR1 MNHNY and CDR2 SVGAGI (reference sequence).

For this clone: In the same sample, other DNA sequences code for this CDR3. DNA of the CDR3: TGTGCCAGCAGCGTTGCCGGGATCTACAATGAGCAGTTCTTC. Encoded protein: CASSVAGIYNEQFF. The chain uses TRBV9 and TRBJ2-1; D is possibly TRBD2 (5 bases). This CDR3 has 14 amino acids. V was pared by 2 bases and J by 3 bases, with 9 bases between. Germline V CDR1 and CDR2: SGDLS, YYNGEE.